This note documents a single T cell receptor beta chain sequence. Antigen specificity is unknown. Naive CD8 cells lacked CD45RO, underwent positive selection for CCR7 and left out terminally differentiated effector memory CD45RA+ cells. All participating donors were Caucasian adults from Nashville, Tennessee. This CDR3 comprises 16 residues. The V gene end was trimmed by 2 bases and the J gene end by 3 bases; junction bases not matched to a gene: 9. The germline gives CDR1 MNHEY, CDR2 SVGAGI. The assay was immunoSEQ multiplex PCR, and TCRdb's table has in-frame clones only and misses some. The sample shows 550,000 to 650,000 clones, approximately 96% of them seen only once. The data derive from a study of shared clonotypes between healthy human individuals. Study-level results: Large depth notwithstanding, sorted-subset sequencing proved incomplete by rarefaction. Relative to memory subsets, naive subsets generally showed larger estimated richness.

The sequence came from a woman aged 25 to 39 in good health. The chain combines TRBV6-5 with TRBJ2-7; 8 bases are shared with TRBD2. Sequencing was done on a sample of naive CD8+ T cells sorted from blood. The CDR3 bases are TGTGCCAGCAGTTACGGGCTAGCGGGTCCCTACTACGAGCAGTACTTC. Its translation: CASSYGLAGPYYEQYF.